A selection of T cell receptor beta chains follows, all from one sample in a study of response to subunit inactivated influenza vaccine. TCRdb analysed the RT-PCR reads with MiXCR anew, one entry per CDR3 protein. The repertoire holds hundreds of thousands of distinct CDR3 sequences, with over 9.5% as singletons. The sample here was PBMCs from blood, taken on the day of vaccination. These receptors were collected from a man aged 45-60 years who received an inactivated influenza vaccine. Both conserved end residues are part of each CDR3. The D gene is left open where the match is weak. Clone sizes are given selectively: once, few, many, or a class where the clone is expanded.

j_call d_call v_call clone_size cdr3_aa cdr3_nt
TRBJ2-7 . TRBV30 . CAWSQESQAPYEQYF TGTGCCTGGAGTCAGGAAAGCCAGGCCCCCTACGAGCAGTACTTC
TRBJ2-1 . TRBV7-2 many CASSLVQGDNEQFF TGTGCCAGCAGCTTGGTACAGGGAGACAATGAGCAGTTCTTC
TRBJ2-1 . TRBV20-1 few CSASRDLGLHEQFF TGCAGTGCTAGTCGGGACTTGGGTTTGCATGAGCAGTTCTTC
TRBJ2-7 TRBD2 TRBV28 few CASGGGEQYF TGTGCCAGCGGGGGGGGGGAGCAGTACTTC
TRBJ2-4 . TRBV5-1 many CASSLLGGDGSKNIQYF TGCGCCAGCAGCTTGTTAGGAGGGGACGGGTCCAAAAACATTCAGTACTTC
TRBJ2-3 . TRBV6-2/TRBV6-3 . CASIPREGRGADTQYF TGTGCCAGCATACCCCGCGAGGGGAGGGGGGCAGATACGCAGTATTTT
TRBJ1-2 TRBD1 TRBV20-1 many CSASLTTGLNYGYTF TGCAGTGCTAGCCTGACGACAGGGTTAAACTATGGCTACACCTTC
TRBJ2-5 . TRBV14 . CASSRGRVPGTQYF TGTGCCAGCAGCCGGGGACGGGTCCCAGGGACCCAGTACTTC
TRBJ2-3 TRBD2 TRBV29-1 few CSARVGLTSADTQYF TGCAGCGCCCGAGTGGGACTAACGAGTGCAGATACGCAGTATTTT
TRBJ2-3 . TRBV29-1 many CSAQLAPTSTDTQYF TGCAGCGCCCAACTAGCCCCGACTAGCACAGATACGCAGTATTTT
TRBJ1-6 . TRBV4-2 . CASTQHRASNSPLHF TGTGCCAGCACCCAACACAGGGCCAGTAATTCACCCCTCCACTTT
TRBJ2-1 TRBD2 TRBV7-9 few CASSATSGSFRREFF TGTGCCAGCAGTGCTACTAGCGGGAGTTTTCGCCGCGAGTTCTTC
TRBJ2-7 TRBD2 TRBV28 many CASSDPSGSYEQYF TGTGCCAGCAGTGACCCTAGCGGGAGCTACGAGCAGTACTTC
TRBJ2-3 TRBD2 TRBV5-1 . CASRAELAGGRDTQYF TGCGCCAGCAGGGCAGAACTAGCGGGAGGGCGAGATACGCAGTATTTT
TRBJ1-5 TRBD1 TRBV10-3 few CAISGQGRNQPQHF TGTGCCATCAGTGGACAGGGGCGGAATCAGCCCCAGCATTTT
TRBJ1-1 . TRBV6-5 many CASSYGVGLMNTEAFF TGTGCCAGCAGTTACGGGGTCGGACTCATGAACACTGAAGCTTTCTTT
TRBJ2-3 . TRBV28 . CASSAPQGRSSLSTDTQYF TGTGCCAGCAGTGCCCCCCAGGGTCGGTCTAGCCTTAGCACAGATACGCAGTATTTT
TRBJ2-2 . TRBV6-5 few CASRYRDDTGELFF TGTGCCAGCCGGTACCGGGACGACACCGGGGAGCTGTTTTTT
TRBJ2-1 . TRBV5-1 few CASSLVLAGEYNEQFF TGCGCCAGCAGCTTGGTCCTAGCCGGAGAGTACAATGAGCAGTTCTTC
TRBJ2-7 . TRBV20-1 . CSARDLRTDEQYF TGCAGTGCTAGAGATCTCCGGACTGACGAGCAGTACTTC
TRBJ2-1 . TRBV4-1 . CASSVPARDNEQFF TGCGCCAGCAGCGTACCCGCCAGGGACAATGAGCAGTTCTTC
TRBJ2-2 TRBD1 TRBV4-1 few CASSPRDRAHTGELFF TGCGCCAGCAGCCCTCGGGACAGGGCCCACACCGGGGAGCTGTTTTTT
TRBJ1-5 . TRBV19 few CASSIVVTGNQPQHF TGTGCCAGTAGTATAGTTGTGACGGGTAATCAGCCCCAGCATTTT
TRBJ1-1 . TRBV5-1 . CASQDTLSAEAFF TGCGCCAGCCAGGACACCCTTAGCGCTGAAGCTTTCTTT
TRBJ2-1 TRBD1 TRBV12-3/TRBV12-4 . CASRRRDSSYNEQFF TGTGCCAGCAGGCGCCGGGACAGCTCCTACAATGAGCAGTTCTTC
TRBJ2-4 TRBD2 TRBV11-1 . CASSYRREGRSIQYF TGTGCCAGCAGCTACAGGCGGGAGGGCCGAAGCATTCAGTACTTC
TRBJ2-7 . TRBV28 . CASALGGGAEQYF TGTGCCAGCGCATTAGGGGGGGGTGCCGAGCAGTACTTC
TRBJ1-1 . TRBV4-3 . CASSQDVTGLTEAFF TGCGCCAGCAGCCAAGATGTTACAGGCTTGACTGAAGCTTTCTTT
TRBJ2-7 . TRBV6-5 few CASSYSRRASYEQYF TGTGCCAGCAGTTACTCGCGCAGGGCGAGCTACGAGCAGTACTTC